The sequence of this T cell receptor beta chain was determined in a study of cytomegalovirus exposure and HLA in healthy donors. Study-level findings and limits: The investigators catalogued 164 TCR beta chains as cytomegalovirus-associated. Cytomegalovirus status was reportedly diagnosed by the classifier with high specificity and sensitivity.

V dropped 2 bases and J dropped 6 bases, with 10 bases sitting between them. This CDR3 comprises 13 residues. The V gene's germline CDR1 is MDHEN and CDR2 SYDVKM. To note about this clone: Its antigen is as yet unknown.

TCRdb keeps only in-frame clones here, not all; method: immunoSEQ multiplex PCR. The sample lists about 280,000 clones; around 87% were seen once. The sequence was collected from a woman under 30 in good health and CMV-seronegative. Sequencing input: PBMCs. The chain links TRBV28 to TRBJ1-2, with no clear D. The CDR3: CASSLPREDGYTF. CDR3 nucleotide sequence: TGTGCCAGCAGTTTACCCCGTGAGGATGGCTACACCTTC.